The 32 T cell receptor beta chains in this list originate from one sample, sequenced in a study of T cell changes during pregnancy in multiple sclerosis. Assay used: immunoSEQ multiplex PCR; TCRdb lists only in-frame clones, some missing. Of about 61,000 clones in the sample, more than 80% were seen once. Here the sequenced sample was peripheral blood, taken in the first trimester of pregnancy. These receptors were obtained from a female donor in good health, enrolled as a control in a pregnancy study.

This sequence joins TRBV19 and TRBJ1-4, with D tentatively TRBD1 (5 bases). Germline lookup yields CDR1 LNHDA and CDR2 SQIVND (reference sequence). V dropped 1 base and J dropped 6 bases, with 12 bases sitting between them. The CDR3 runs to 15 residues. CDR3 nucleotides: TGTGCCAGTAGTATAGTAAGGGGCTTTGATGAAAAACTGTTTTTT. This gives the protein CASSIVRGFDEKLFF.

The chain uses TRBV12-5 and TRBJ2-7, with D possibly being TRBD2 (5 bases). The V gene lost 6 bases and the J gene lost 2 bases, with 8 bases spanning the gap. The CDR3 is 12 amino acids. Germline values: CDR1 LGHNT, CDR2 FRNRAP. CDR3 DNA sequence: TGTGCTAGTGGGTACGGGACCTACGAGCAGTACTTC. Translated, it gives CASGYGTYEQYF.

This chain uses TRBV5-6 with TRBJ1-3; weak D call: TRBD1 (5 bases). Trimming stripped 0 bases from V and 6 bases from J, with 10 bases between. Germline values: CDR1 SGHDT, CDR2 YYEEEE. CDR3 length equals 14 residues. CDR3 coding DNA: TGTGCCAGCAGCTTGGCAGGGATCTTAAACACCATATATTTT. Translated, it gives CASSLAGILNTIYF.

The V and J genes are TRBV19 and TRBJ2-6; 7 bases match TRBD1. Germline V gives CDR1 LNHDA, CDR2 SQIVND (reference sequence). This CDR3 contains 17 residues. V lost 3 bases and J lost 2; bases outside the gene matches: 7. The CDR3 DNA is TGTGCCAGTAGTATCCCTAACAGGGGACCTGGGGCCAACGTCCTGACTTTC. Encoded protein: CASSIPNRGPGANVLTF.

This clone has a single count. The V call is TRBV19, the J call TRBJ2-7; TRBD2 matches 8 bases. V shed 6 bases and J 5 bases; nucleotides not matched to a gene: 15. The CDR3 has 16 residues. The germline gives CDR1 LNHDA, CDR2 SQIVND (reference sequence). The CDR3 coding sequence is TGTGCCAGTAGGAACTCCGCGGGGGGAAAGCTCAACGAGCAGTACTTC. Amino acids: CASRNSAGGKLNEQYF.

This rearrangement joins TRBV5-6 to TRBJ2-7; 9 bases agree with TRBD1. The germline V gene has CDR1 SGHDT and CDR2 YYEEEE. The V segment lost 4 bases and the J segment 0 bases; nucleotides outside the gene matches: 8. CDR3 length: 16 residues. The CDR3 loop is CASSGGTGRRSYEQYF. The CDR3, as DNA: TGTGCCAGCAGCGGGGGGACAGGGCGACGCTCCTACGAGCAGTACTTC.

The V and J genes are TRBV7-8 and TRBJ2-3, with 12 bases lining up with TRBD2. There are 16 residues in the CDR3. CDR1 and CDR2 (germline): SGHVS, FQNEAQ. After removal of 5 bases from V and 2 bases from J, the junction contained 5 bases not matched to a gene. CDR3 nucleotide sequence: TGTGCCAGCAGCATCCGGACTAGCGGGAACACAGATACGCAGTATTTT. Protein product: CASSIRTSGNTDTQYF.

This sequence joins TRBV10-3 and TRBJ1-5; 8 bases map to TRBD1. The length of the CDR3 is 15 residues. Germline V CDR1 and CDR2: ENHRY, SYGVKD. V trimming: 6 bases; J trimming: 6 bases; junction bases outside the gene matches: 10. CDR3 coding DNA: TGTGCCATCAGAGCGGACAGGGCTGGTTTTCAGCCCCAGCATTTT. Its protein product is CAIRADRAGFQPQHF.

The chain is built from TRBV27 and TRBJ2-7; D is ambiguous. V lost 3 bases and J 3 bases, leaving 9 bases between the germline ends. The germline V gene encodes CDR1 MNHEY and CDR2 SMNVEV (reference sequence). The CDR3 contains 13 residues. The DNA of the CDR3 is TGTGCCAGCAGTTTTAGACAATTCTACGAGCAGTACTTC. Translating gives CASSFRQFYEQYF.

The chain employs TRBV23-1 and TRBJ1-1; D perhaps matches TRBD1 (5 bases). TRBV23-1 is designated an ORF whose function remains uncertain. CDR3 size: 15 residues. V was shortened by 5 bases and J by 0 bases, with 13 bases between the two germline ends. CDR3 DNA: TGCGCCAGCAGTACATCTACAGGAATGAACACTGAAGCTTTCTTT. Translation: CASSTSTGMNTEAFF.

CDR3 bases: TGCGCCAGCAGTGAGACAGGGAGCAATCAGCCCCAGCATTTT. Protein product: CASSETGSNQPQHF. The chain uses TRBV10-2 and TRBJ1-5; possibly TRBD1 for D (6 bases). CDR3 length: 14 amino acids. Deletions cut 2 bases from V and 1 base from J, with 6 bases between. Germline lookup yields CDR1 WSHSY and CDR2 SAAADI.

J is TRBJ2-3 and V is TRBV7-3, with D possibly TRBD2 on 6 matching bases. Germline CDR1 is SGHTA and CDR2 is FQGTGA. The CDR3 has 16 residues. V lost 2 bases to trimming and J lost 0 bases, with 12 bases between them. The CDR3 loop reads CASSLDPGSSTDTQYF. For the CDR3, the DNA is TGTGCCAGCAGCTTAGATCCCGGGAGCAGCACAGATACGCAGTATTTT.

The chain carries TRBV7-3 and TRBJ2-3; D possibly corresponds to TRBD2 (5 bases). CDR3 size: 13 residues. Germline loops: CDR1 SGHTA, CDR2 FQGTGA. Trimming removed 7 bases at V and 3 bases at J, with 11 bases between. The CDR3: CASTYPGTDTQYF. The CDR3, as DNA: TGTGCCAGCACCTACCCGGGGACAGATACGCAGTATTTT.

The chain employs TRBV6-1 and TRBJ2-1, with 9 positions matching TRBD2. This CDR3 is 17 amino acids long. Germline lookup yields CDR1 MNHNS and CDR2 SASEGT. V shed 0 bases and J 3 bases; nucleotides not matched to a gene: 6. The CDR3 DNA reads TGTGCCAGCAGTGAAGCTTGGCGGGGGGGCCTCTACAATGAGCAGTTCTTC. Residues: CASSEAWRGGLYNEQFF.

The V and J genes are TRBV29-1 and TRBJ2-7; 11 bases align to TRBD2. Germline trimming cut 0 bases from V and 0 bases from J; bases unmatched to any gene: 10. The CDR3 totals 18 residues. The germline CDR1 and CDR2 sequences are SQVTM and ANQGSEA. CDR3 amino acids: CSVEEPWSSGGSSYEQYF. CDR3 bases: TGCAGCGTTGAAGAACCATGGTCTAGCGGGGGGAGCTCCTACGAGCAGTACTTC.

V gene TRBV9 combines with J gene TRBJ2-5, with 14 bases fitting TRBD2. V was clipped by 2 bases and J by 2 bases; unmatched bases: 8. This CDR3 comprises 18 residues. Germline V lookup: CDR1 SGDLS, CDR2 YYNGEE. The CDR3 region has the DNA TGTGCCAGCAGCGTGTCTGCCGGGACTAGCGGGGGACAAGAGACCCAGTACTTC. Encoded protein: CASSVSAGTSGGQETQYF.

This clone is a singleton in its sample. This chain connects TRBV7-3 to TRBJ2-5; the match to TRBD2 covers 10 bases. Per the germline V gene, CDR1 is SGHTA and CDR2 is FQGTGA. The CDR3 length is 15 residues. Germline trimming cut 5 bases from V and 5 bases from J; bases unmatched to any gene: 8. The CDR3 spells CASSPQSGGAETQYF. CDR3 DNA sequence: TGTGCCAGCAGCCCCCAAAGCGGGGGGGCCGAGACCCAGTACTTC. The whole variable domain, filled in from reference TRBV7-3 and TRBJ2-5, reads GAGVSQTPSNKVTEKGKYVELRCDPISGHTALYWYRQSLGQGPEFLIYFQGTGAADDSGLPNDRFFAVRPEGSVSTLKIQRTERGDSAVYLCASSPQSGGAETQYFGPGTRLLVL.

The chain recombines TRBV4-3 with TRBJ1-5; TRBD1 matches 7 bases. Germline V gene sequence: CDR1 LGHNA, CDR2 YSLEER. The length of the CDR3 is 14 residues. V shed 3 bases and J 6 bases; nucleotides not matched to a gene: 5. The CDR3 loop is CASSHGTVGQPQHF. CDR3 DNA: TGCGCCAGCAGCCACGGGACAGTGGGTCAGCCCCAGCATTTT.

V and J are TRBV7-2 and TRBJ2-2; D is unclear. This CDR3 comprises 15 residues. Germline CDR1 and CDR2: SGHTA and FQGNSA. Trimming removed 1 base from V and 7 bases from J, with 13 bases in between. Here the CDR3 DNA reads TGTGCCAGCAGCTTAGACCCCTTGGGCAACGGGGAGCTGTTTTTT. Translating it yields CASSLDPLGNGELFF.

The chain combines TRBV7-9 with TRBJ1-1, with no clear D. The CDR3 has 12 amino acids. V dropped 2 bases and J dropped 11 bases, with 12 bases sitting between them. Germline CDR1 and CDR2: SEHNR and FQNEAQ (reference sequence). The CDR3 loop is CASSLSSAAAFF. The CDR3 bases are TGTGCCAGCAGCTTAAGCTCGGCGGCGGCTTTCTTT.

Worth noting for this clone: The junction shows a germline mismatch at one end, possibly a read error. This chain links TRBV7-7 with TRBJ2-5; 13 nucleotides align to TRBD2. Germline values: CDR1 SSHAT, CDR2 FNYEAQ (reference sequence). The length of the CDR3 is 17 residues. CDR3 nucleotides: TGTGCTAGCAGCCCCGGACTAGCGGGGGTGTTACAAGAGACCCAGTACTTC. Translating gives CASSPGLAGVLQETQYF.

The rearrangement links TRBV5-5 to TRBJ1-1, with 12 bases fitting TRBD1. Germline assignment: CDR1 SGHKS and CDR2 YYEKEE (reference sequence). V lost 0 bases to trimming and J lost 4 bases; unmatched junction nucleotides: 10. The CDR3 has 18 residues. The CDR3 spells CASSLEVWDRGLSTEAFF. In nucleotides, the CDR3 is TGTGCCAGCAGCTTGGAGGTTTGGGACAGGGGGCTGAGCACTGAAGCTTTCTTT.

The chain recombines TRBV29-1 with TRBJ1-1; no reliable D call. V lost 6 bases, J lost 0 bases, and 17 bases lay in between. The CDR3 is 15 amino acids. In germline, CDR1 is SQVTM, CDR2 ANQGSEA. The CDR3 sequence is CSVAISIHMNTEAFF. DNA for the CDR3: TGCAGCGTCGCCATCTCGATCCACATGAACACTGAAGCTTTCTTT.

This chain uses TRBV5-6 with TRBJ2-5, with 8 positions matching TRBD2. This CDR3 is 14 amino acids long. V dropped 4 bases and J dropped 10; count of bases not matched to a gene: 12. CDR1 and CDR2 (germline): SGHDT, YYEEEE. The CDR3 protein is CASSPSGSWMDQYF. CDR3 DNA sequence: TGTGCCAGCAGCCCTAGCGGGTCCTGGATGGACCAGTACTTC. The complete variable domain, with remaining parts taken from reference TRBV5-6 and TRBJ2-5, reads DAGVTQSPTHLIKTRGQQVTLRCSPKSGHDTVSWYQQALGQGPQFIFQYYEEEERQRGNFPDRFSGHQFPNYSSELNVNALLLGDSALYLCASSPSGSWMDQYFGPGTRLLVL.

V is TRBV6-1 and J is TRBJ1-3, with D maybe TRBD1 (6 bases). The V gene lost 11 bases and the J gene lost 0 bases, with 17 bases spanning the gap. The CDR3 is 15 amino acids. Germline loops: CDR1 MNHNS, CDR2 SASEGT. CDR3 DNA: TGTGCCTCCAGGGGAGGGAGAAGCTCTGGAAACACCATATATTTT. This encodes CASRGGRSSGNTIYF.

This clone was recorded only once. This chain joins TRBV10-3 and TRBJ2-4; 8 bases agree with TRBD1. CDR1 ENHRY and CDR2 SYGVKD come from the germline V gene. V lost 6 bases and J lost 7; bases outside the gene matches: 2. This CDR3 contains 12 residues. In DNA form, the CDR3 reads TGTGCCATCAGCGGACAGGGTAACATTCAGTACTTC. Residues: CAISGQGNIQYF.

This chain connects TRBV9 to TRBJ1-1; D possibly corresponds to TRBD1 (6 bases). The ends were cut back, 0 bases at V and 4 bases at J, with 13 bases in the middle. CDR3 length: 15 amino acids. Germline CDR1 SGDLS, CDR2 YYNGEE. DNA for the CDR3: TGTGCCAGCAGCGTAGAGGGGGGGCGCGGCACTGAAGCTTTCTTT. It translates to CASSVEGGRGTEAFF. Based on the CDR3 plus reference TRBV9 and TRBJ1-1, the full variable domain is DSGVTQTPKHLITATGQRVTLRCSPRSGDLSVYWYQQSLDQGLQFLIQYYNGEERAKGNILERFSAQQFPDLHSELNLSSLELGDSALYFCASSVEGGRGTEAFFGQGTRLTVV.

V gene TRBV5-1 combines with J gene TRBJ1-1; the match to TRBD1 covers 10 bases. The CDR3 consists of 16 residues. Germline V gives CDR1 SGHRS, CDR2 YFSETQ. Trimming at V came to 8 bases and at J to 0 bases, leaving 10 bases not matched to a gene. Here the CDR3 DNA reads TGCGCCAGTTCTTCACCGGGACAGGGGATGAACACTGAAGCTTTCTTT. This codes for CASSSPGQGMNTEAFF.

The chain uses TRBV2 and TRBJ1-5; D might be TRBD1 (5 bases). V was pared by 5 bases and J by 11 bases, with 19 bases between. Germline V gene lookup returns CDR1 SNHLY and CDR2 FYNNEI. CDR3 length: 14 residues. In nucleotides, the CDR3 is TGTGCCAGCAGTAGATACGGGGGTATGTTCGCCCAGCATTTT. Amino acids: CASSRYGGMFAQHF.

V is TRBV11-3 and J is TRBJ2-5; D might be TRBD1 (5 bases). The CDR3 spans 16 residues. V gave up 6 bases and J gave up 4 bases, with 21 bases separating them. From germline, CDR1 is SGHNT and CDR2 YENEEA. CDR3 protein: CASRSGHTNIRETQYF. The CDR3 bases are TGTGCCAGCAGGTCAGGGCACACGAATATCCGAGAGACCCAGTACTTC.

CDR3 residues: CATQPTTGTEAFF. CDR3 bases: TGTGCCACCCAACCAACTACAGGGACTGAAGCTTTCTTT. This chain uses TRBV5-6 with TRBJ1-1; D possibly corresponds to TRBD1 (6 bases). CDR1 and CDR2 from the germline V gene are SGHDT and YYEEEE. The CDR3 covers 13 residues. V lost 9 bases and J 5 bases, leaving 17 bases between the germline ends.

The CDR3 protein is CASSIALAGGLGEQYF. CDR3 coding DNA: TGTGCCAGTAGTATAGCCCTAGCGGGGGGGCTTGGCGAGCAGTACTTC. J is TRBJ2-7 and V is TRBV19, with TRBD2 matching 12 bases. Germline CDR1 and CDR2: LNHDA and SQIVND (reference sequence). The V segment lost 1 base and the J segment 6 bases; nucleotides outside the gene matches: 7. CDR3 length: 16 amino acids.